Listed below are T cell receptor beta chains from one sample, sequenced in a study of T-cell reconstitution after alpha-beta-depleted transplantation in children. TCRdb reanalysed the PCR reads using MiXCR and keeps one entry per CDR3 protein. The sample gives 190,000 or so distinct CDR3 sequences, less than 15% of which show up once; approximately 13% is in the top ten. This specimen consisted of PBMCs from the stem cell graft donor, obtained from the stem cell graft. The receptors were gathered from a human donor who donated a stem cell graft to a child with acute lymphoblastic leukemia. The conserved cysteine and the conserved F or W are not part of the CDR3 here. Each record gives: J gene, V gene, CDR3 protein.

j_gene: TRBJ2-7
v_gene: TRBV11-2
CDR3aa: ASSLGFSGGSYEQY

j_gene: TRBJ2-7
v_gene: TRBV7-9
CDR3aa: ASSQGHEIAYEQY

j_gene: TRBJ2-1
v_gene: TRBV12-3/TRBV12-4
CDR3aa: ASSGSSAYNEQF

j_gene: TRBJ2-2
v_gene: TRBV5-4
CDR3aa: ASSLAANTGELF

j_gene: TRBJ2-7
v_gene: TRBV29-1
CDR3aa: SVERPGNYEQY

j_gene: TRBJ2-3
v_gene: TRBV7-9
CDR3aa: ASSLREADTQY

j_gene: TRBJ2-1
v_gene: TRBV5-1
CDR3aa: ASRVGFDEQF

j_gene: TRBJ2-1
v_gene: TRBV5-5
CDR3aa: ASSIDRGLSSYNEQF

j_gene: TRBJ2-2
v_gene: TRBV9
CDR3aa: ASSVDGANTGELF

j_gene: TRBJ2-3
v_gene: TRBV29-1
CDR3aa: SVDAGGAADTQY

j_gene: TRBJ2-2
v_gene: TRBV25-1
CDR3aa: ASSDPGLRTGELF

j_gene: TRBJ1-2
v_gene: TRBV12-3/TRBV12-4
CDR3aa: ASSLGEGSRWAYGYT

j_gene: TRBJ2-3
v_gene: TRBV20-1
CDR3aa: SARDRGQIRVFTQY

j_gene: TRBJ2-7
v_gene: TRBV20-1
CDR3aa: SASKAGSSYEQY

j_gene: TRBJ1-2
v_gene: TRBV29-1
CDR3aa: SVAGDRGQSGYT

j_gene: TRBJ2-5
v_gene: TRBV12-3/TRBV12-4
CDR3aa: ASSLDREETQY

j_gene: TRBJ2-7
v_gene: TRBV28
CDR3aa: ASTLGREAYEQY

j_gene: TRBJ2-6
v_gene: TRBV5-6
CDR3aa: ASSMTGAAGANVLT

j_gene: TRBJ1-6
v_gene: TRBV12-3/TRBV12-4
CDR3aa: ASSLKEGSPLH

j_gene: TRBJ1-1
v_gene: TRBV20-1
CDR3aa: SARDPKGAGTEAF

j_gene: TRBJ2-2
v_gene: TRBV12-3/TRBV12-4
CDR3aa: ASSFVGGGTGELF

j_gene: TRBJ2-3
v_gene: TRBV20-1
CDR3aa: SFLAAGGTDTQY

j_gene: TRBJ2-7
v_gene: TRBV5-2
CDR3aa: ARGPGLPGGPYSYEQY